This note documents a single T cell receptor beta chain sequence. The sample belongs to a study of T-cell reconstitution after alpha-beta-depleted transplantation in children. V dropped 0 bases and J dropped 8 bases, with 14 bases sitting between them. The CDR3 loop spans 14 amino acids. The germline V gene has CDR1 SGHDT and CDR2 YYEEEE. The authors prepared the TCRbeta library with unique molecular identifiers. TCRdb analysed the PCR reads with MiXCR anew, one entry per CDR3 protein. Of approximately 100,000 distinct CDR3 sequences in the sample, 9.5% to 15% were seen once. This specimen was PBMCs from the stem cell graft donor, taken from the stem cell graft. The TCR was taken from a human donor who donated a stem cell graft to a child with inherited bone marrow failure. The chain links TRBV5-6 to TRBJ1-2; a weak D match, TRBD1 (5 bases). The CDR3 spells CASSLGQTAGGYTF. CDR3 in DNA: TGTGCCAGCAGCTTGGGTCAGACAGCGGGAGGCTACACCTTC.